This T cell receptor (beta chain) appears in the sequencing data of a study of OX40 agonist ivuxolimab in advanced cancers. General study findings and limits: Relative to CD4+, CD8+ T cells held more expanded clones on average. Dose levels from 0.1 to 3.0 mg/kg saw CD4+ and CD8+ blood T cells expand clonally by week 6.

This CDR3 comprises 15 residues. V shed 7 bases and J 6 bases; nucleotides not matched to a gene: 9. Per the germline V gene, CDR1 is MNHEY and CDR2 is SVGAGI. Clones were read by immunoSEQ multiplex PCR, and TCRdb kept only the in-frame ones, dropping some. This table holds fewer than 100,000 clones, approximately 80% found once. With regard to this clone: Antigen specificity is unknown.

The chain has TRBV6-5 and TRBJ2-1, with TRBD1 identical over 10 bases. Specimen: CD4+ or CD8+ T cells sorted from blood, collected in a trial of the OX40 agonist ivuxolimab. The TCR originated in an adult with an advanced solid tumor such as melanoma, head and neck, liver or kidney cancer. CDR3 in amino acids: CASNPDRGLLNEQFF. The DNA of the CDR3 is TGTGCCAGCAATCCCGACAGGGGGCTTCTCAATGAGCAGTTCTTC.